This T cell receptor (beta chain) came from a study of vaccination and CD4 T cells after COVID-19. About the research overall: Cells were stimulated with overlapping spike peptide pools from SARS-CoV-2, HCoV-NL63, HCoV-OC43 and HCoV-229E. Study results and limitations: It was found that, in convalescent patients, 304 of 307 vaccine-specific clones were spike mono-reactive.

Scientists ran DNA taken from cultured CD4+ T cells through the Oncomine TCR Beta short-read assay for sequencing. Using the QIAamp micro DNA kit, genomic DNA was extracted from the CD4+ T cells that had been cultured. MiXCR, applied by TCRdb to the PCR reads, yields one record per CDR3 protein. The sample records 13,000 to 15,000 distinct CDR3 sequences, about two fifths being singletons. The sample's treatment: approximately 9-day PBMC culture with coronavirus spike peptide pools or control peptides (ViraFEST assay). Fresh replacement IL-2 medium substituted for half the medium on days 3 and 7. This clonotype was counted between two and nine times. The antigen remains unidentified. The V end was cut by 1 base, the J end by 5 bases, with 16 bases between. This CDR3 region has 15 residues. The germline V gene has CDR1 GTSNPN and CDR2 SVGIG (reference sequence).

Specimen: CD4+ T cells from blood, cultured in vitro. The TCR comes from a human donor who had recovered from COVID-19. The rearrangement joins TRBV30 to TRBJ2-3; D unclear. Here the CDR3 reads CAWSAVSGAIDTQYF. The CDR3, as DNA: TGTGCCTGGAGTGCAGTAAGTGGAGCTATAGATACGCAGTATTTT.